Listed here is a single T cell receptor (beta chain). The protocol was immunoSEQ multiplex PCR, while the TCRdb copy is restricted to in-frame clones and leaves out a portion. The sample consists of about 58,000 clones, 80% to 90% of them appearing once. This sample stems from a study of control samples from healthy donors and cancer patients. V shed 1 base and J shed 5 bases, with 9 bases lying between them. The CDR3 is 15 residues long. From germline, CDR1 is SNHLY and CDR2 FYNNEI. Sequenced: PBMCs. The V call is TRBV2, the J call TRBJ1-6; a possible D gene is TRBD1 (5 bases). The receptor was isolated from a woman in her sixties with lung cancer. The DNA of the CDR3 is TGTGCCAGCAGTGAAGGGCAGGGCCATAATTCACCCCTCCACTTT. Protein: CASSEGQGHNSPLHF.